Below are 11 T cell receptor beta chains sequenced from a single sample in a study of early T cells in non-severe SARS-CoV-2 infection. TCRdb re-derived calls from the 5' RACE reads in MiXCR, one entry per CDR3 protein. The table has 83,000 or so distinct CDR3 sequences, about 10% seen once; the top ten hold around 8%. This material consisted of whole blood, taken at baseline. All receptors derive from an adult who was a healthcare worker with PCR-confirmed SARS-CoV-2 infection or an uninfected control (not recorded which).

This clonotype was detected a few times. V gene TRBV18 combines with J gene TRBJ2-1; possibly TRBD1 for D (5 bases). This CDR3 is built from 14 residues. V lost 6 bases and J lost 6, with 15 bases in between. Germline assignment: CDR1 KGHSH and CDR2 LQKENI. The DNA for the CDR3 is TGTGCCAGCTCCCCAGGGATAGACCTCAATGAGCAGTTCTTC. It encodes CASSPGIDLNEQFF.

This clonotype has just a few counts. The rearrangement links TRBV3-1 to TRBJ2-3; 8 bases are shared with TRBD2. The CDR3 covers 15 residues. V lost 3 bases to trimming and J lost 0 bases; unmatched junction nucleotides: 2. In germline, CDR1 is LGHDT, CDR2 YNNKEL (reference sequence). CDR3 loop: CASSHAGGSTDTQYF. The CDR3 DNA reads as TGTGCCAGCAGCCACGCGGGAGGAAGCACAGATACGCAGTATTTT.

The CDR3 bases are TGTGCCAGCTGTAACTCGGGACAACTGTATAATTCACCCCTCCACTTT. Amino acid sequence: CASCNSGQLYNSPLHF. The gene calls are TRBV27 and TRBJ1-6; the D gene is possibly TRBD1 (6 bases). CDR3 length: 16 amino acids. V was shortened by 8 bases and J by 4 bases, with 18 bases between the two germline ends. From germline, CDR1 is MNHEY and CDR2 SMNVEV (reference sequence).

This clonotype has just a few counts. The J gene is TRBJ2-1, the V gene TRBV7-2; TRBD2 matches 7 bases. V was clipped by 5 bases and J by 3 bases; unmatched bases: 13. The CDR3 has 17 amino acids. CDR1 and CDR2 from the germline V gene are SGHTA and FQGNSA. The CDR3 region has the DNA TGTGCCAGCAGCATTAGGGCTAGCGGATTTATCTACAATGAGCAGTTCTTC. Protein: CASSIRASGFIYNEQFF.

This clonotype was counted between two and nine times. The chain combines TRBV5-1 with TRBJ2-5; a weak D match, TRBD2 (5 bases). CDR1 and CDR2 from the germline V gene are SGHRS and YFSETQ. V was shortened by 0 bases and J by 4 bases, with 13 bases between the two germline ends. This CDR3 has 15 residues. CDR3 amino acids: CASSLAEGNGETQYF. The CDR3 bases are TGCGCCAGCAGCTTGGCCGAGGGTAACGGAGAGACCCAGTACTTC.

This clonotype was observed at least ten times. The V call is TRBV20-1, the J call TRBJ2-1; 9 nucleotides match TRBD2. This CDR3 spans 14 amino acids. The J segment lost 8 bases and the V segment lost 6 bases, leaving 11 bases of the junction unmatched. CDR1 and CDR2 (germline): DFQATT, SNEGSKA (reference sequence). The CDR3 here is CSAAGTSRWDEQFF. In DNA form, the CDR3 reads TGCAGTGCAGCGGGGACTAGCCGTTGGGATGAGCAGTTCTTC.

This clonotype was detected a few times. The chain links TRBV29-1 to TRBJ1-2, with D uncertain. The CDR3 consists of 14 residues. Trimming left V 0 bases short and J 3 bases short, with 11 bases between. Germline V CDR1 and CDR2: SQVTM, ANQGSEA. Written as DNA, the CDR3 is TGCAGCGTTGAAGATGAGGGAGGTTACTATGGCTACACCTTC. As protein: CSVEDEGGYYGYTF. Looking up the rest from reference TRBV29-1 and TRBJ1-2 gives the full variable domain: SAVISQKPSRDICQRGTSLTIQCQVDSQVTMMFWYRQQPGQSLTLIATANQGSEATYESGFVIDKFPISRPNLTFSTLTVSNMSPEDSSIYLCSVEDEGGYYGYTFGSGTRLTVV.

This clonotype was seen more than once but under ten times. The chain joins TRBV9 to TRBJ2-3; D is perhaps TRBD1 (7 bases). Trimming left V 5 bases short and J 3 bases short, with 16 bases between. The germline V gene has CDR1 SGDLS and CDR2 YYNGEE. The CDR3 runs to 15 residues. DNA of the CDR3: TGTGCCAGCAGTGAGGAGGGGGCAACGACAGATACGCAGTATTTT. As protein: CASSEEGATTDTQYF.

In this sample, this clonotype turned up many times. This chain uses TRBV27 with TRBJ2-3; TRBD2 matches at 14 bases. Trimming removed 5 bases from V and 5 bases from J; junction bases left unmatched: 9. Germline CDR1 and CDR2: MNHEY and SMNVEV (reference sequence). The CDR3 contains 17 residues. CDR3 in amino acids: CASSPRLAGGWVDTQYF. The CDR3, as DNA: TGTGCCAGCAGTCCACGACTAGCGGGAGGGTGGGTAGATACGCAGTATTTT.

There are many counts of this clonotype. This chain connects TRBV7-2 to TRBJ2-3; 7 bases fit TRBD2. The J segment lost 2 bases and the V segment lost 5 bases, leaving 1 base of the junction unmatched. The CDR3 spans 13 residues. Germline V gene data show CDR1 as SGHTA and CDR2 as FQGNSA. The CDR3 is CASSRDYTDTQYF. The CDR3, as DNA: TGTGCCAGCAGCAGGGACTACACAGATACGCAGTATTTT.

The J gene is TRBJ1-3, the V gene TRBV2; D uncertain. The CDR3 loop spans 15 amino acids. Germline CDR1 reads SNHLY; CDR2 reads FYNNEI. Trimming left V 3 bases short and J 0 bases short, with 9 bases between. The CDR3 loop is CASSDGGLSGNTIYF. DNA of the CDR3: TGTGCCAGCAGTGACGGCGGACTCTCTGGAAACACCATATATTTT.